This T cell receptor (beta chain) was found in a study of CD8+CD57+ T cells in acquired aplastic anemia. Concerning this clonotype: The antigen is not known. At one boundary the junction diverges from the germline segment, which might be a read error.

CDR1 SNHLY and CDR2 FYNNEI come from the germline V gene. CDR3 size: 14 residues. Patients included in sequencing had previously demonstrated CD8+CD57+ cell expansion by flow cytometry. Study observations and caveats: Patients showed no significant difference from controls in CD8+ Simpson's diversity.

The use of genomic DNA as template underpinned the TCR beta VDJ and CDR3 profiling. TCRdb re-called the reads through MiXCR, storing one row per CDR3 protein. The table shows approximately 250,000 distinct CDR3 sequences, with approximately 80% occurring only once. Input material: sorted CD4+, CD8+, or CD8+CD57+ T cells (not recorded which) from PBMCs. V usage is TRBV2 and J usage is TRBJ2-3; 8 bases are a match to TRBD2. This clonotype originated in a human donor with aplastic anemia. CDR3 loop: CASSGAGGPNTEAF. CDR3 in DNA: TGTGCCAGCAGCGGGGCGGGGGGTCCGAACACTGAAGCTTTT.